This note documents a single T cell receptor (beta chain) sequence. The V segment lost 5 bases and the J segment 4 bases; nucleotides outside the gene matches: 19. This CDR3 is built from 18 residues. Germline CDR1 LNHDA, CDR2 SQIVND (reference sequence). This entry belongs to a study of blood T cell repertoires in COVID-19. Profiling relied on immunoSEQ multiplex PCR, and the TCRdb table lists in-frame clones only, not all of them. Of fewer than 70,000 clones in the sample, about 78% are singletons; the top ten hold around 5%. This clonotype was sampled from a human donor in a cohort sampled during active COVID-19. The specimen sequenced was peripheral blood. This chain links TRBV19 with TRBJ2-7, with TRBD1 identical over 8 bases. The CDR3 here is CASSPLTSGGPVVYEQYF. The DNA for the CDR3 is TGTGCCAGTAGTCCACTGACCTCAGGGGGCCCCGTGGTATACGAGCAGTACTTC.